The entry below gives a single T cell receptor (beta chain) sequence along with its context. The data were taken from a study of blood T cell repertoires in COVID-19. V lost 8 bases, J lost 7 bases, and 11 bases stayed unmatched. Germline V gene lookup returns CDR1 LGHDT and CDR2 YNNKEL (reference sequence). The CDR3 runs 14 residues. Data came from immunoSEQ multiplex PCR; TCRdb stores just in-frame clones and leaves some out. The sample has 150,000 or so clones, about 87% seen once; the top ten hold about a tenth. The sequence came from a middle-aged man with acute or convalescent COVID-19. This chain joins TRBV3-1 (or the pseudogene TRBV3-2) and TRBJ2-5, with 9 bases lining up with TRBD1. The material sequenced was peripheral blood. CDR3 in DNA: TGTGCCAGCGGACACGGCGACAGGGGGGGGACCCAGTACTTC. It specifies CASGHGDRGGTQYF.